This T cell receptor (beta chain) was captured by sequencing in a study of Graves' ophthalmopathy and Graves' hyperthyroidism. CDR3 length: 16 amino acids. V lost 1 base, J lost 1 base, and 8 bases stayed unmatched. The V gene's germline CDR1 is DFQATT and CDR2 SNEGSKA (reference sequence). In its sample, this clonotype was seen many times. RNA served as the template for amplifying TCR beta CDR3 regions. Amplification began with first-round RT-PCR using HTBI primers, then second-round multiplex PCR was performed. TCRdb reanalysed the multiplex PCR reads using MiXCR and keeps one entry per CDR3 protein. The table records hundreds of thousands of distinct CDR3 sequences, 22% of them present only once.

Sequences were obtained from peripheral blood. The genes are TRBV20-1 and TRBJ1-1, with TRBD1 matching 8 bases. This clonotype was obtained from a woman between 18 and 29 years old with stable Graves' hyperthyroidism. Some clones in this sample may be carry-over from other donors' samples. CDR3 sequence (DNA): TGCAGTGCTAGAGGATTTGGACAGGGAGAGAACACTGAAGCTTTCTTT. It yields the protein CSARGFGQGENTEAFF.